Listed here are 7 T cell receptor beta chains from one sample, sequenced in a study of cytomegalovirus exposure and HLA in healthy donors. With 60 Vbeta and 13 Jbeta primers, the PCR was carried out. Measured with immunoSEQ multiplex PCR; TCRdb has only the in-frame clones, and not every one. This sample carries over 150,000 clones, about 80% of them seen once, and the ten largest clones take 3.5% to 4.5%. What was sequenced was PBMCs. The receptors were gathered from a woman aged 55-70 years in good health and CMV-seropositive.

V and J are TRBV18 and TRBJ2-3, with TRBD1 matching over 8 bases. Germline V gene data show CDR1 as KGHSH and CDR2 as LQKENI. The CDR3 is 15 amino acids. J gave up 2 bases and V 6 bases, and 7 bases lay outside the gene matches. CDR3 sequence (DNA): TGTGCCAGCTCGAGACAGGGGTCATTCACAGATACGCAGTATTTT. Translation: CASSRQGSFTDTQYF. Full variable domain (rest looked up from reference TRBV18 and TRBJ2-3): NAGVMQNPRHLVRRRGQEARLRCSPMKGHSHVYWYRQLPEEGLKFMVYLQKENIIDESGMPKERFSAEFPKEGPSILRIQQVVRGDSAAYFCASSRQGSFTDTQYFGPGTRLTVL.

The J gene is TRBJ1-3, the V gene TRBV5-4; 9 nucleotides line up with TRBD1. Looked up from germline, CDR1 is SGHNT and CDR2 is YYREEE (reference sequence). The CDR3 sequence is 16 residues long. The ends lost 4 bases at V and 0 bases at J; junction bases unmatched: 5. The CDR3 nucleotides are TGTGCCAGCAGCACGGGGACAGGGAGCTCTGGAAACACCATATATTTT. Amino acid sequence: CASSTGTGSSGNTIYF. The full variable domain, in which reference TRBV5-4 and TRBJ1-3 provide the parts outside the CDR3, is ETGVTQSPTHLIKTRGQQVTLRCSSQSGHNTVSWYQQALGQGPQFIFQYYREEENGRGNFPPRFSGLQFPNYSSELNVNALELDDSALYLCASSTGTGSSGNTIYFGEGSWLTVV.

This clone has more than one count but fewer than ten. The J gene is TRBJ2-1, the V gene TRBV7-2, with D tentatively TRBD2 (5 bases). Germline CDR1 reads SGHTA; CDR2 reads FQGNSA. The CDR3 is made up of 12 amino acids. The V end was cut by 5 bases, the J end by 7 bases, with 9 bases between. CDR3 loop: CASSAERNEQFF. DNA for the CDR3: TGTGCCAGCAGCGCAGAGCGGAATGAGCAGTTCTTC.

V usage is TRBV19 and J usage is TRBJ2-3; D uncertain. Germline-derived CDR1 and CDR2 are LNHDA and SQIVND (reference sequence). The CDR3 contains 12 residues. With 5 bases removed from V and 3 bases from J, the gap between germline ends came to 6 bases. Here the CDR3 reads CASSLHTDTQYF. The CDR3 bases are TGTGCCAGTAGTTTACATACAGATACGCAGTATTTT. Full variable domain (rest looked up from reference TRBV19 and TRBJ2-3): DGGITQSPKYLFRKEGQNVTLSCEQNLNHDAMYWYRQDPGQGLRLIYYSQIVNDFQKGDIAEGYSVSREKKESFPLTVTSAQKNPTAFYLCASSLHTDTQYFGPGTRLTVL.

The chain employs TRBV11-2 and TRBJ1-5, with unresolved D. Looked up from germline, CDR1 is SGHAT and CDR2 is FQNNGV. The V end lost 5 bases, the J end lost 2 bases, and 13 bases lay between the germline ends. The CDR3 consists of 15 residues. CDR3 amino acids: CASSPYPGGNQPQHF. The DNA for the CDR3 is TGTGCCAGCAGCCCCTACCCTGGTGGCAATCAGCCCCAGCATTTT.

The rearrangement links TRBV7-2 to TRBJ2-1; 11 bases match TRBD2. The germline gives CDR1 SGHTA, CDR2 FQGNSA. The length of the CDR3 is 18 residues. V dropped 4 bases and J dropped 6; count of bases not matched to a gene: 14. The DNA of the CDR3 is TGTGCCAGCAGCTGGCGTTCTGGGGCTAGCGGGGGGTCCAATGAGCAGTTCTTC. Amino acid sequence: CASSWRSGASGGSNEQFF.

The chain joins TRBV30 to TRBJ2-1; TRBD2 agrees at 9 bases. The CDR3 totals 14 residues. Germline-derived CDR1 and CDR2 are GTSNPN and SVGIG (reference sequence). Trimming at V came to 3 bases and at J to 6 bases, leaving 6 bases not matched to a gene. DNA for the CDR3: TGTGCCTGGAGGCGACTAGCGGCACTCAATGAGCAGTTCTTC. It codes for CAWRRLAALNEQFF.